These 5 T cell receptor beta chains came from one sample sequenced in a study of Graves' ophthalmopathy and Graves' hyperthyroidism. The authors amplified TCR beta CDR3 regions, and they did so from RNA transcripts for repertoire sequencing. First-round RT-PCR with HTBI primers preceded a second-round multiplex PCR. TCRdb re-derived calls from the multiplex PCR reads in MiXCR, one entry per CDR3 protein. This repertoire shows 650,000 to 900,000 distinct CDR3 sequences, 40% found once; its top ten account for 44%. The source material was peripheral blood. These receptor sequences come from an adult man with Graves' ophthalmopathy.

This clonotype occurred a few times. A junction boundary mismatches the germline segment, possibly from a read error. The chain joins TRBV11-2 to TRBJ2-7; possible D gene TRBD2, 6 bases. The germline gives CDR1 SGHAT, CDR2 FQNNGV. The CDR3 has 16 residues. This chain's CDR3 is CASSQDRSSATYEQYF. DNA for the CDR3: TGCGCCAGCAGCCAAGATCGGTCTAGCGCGACCTACGAGCAGTACTTC.

This clonotype was counted at least ten times. V and J are TRBV7-3 and TRBJ1-2; TRBD1 might be the D (6 bases). V dropped 0 bases and J dropped 7 bases, with 12 bases sitting between them. CDR1 and CDR2 (germline): SGHTA, FQGTGA. The CDR3 contains 14 residues. In DNA, the CDR3 is TGTGCCAGCAGCTTAACGAGGCAGGGGTCTGGCTACACCTTC. Amino acids: CASSLTRQGSGYTF.

V and J are TRBV12-3 or TRBV12-4 and TRBJ1-1; the D is unclear. This CDR3 is 12 amino acids long. Trimming removed 5 bases from V and 14 bases from J, with 18 bases in between. CDR3 in amino acids: CASSDGGGEQFF. The CDR3 DNA sequence: TGTGCCAGCAGTGACGGTGGTGGGGAGCAGTTCTTT.

This clonotype was recorded a few times. The chain uses TRBV20-1 and TRBJ2-7; D not certain. The CDR3 runs to 14 residues. The ends were cut back, 0 bases at V and 5 bases at J, with 14 bases in the middle. CDR1 and CDR2 (germline): DFQATT, SNEGSKA (reference sequence). CDR3 in amino acids: CSARDRGQPHEQYF. The CDR3 DNA reads TGCAGTGCTAGAGATCGTGGGCAGCCCCACGAGCAGTACTTC.

CDR3: CASTQGARELFF. The DNA of the CDR3 is TGTGCCAGCACCCAGGGGGCGCGGGAGCTGTTTTTT. This chain uses TRBV7-9 with TRBJ2-2, with 8 bases fitting TRBD1. V lost 7 bases, J lost 9 bases, and 4 bases stayed unmatched. Germline loops: CDR1 SEHNR, CDR2 FQNEAQ (reference sequence). The CDR3 is made up of 12 amino acids.